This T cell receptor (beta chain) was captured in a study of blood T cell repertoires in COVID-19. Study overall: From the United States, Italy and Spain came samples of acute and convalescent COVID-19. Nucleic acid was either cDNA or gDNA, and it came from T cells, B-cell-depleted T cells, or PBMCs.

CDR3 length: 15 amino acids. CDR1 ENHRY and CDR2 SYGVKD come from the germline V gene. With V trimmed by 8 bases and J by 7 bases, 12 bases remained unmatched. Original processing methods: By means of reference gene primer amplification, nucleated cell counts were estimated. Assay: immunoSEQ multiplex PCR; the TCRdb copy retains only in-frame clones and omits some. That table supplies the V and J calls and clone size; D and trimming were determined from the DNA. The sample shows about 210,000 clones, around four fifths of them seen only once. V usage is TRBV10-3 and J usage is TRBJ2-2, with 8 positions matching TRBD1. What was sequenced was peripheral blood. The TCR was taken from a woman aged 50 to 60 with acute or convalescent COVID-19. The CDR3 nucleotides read TGTGCCATCTCTCGAGACAGGGGTGTGGTCGGGGAGCTGTTTTTT. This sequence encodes CAISRDRGVVGELFF.